This T cell receptor (beta chain) was profiled in a study of cytomegalovirus exposure and HLA in healthy donors. Study summary: An analysis done earlier identified about 120 million unique TCR beta sequences from around 180 million T cells.

Study conclusions and caveats: A few CMV-associated chains were confirmed in vitro to be specific for CMV antigens.

13 Jbeta primers and 60 Vbeta primers were used for the PCR. Using immunoSEQ multiplex PCR, the repertoire was profiled, and TCRdb retains in-frame clones only, with some absent. This sample has 140,000 to 150,000 clones, with 75% found just once. V lost 6 bases to trimming and J lost 7 bases; unmatched junction nucleotides: 9. Germline loops: CDR1 KGHSH, CDR2 LQKENI. The CDR3 runs 15 residues. In the case of this clone: What it binds is unknown.

The sequenced sample consisted of PBMCs. The J gene is TRBJ1-4, the V gene TRBV18, with 9 bases matching TRBD1. This TCR derives from a man aged 25-40 years in good health and CMV-seronegative. The CDR3 here is CASSQPGQGVEKLFF. Here the CDR3 DNA reads TGTGCCAGCTCTCAGCCGGGACAGGGTGTTGAAAAACTGTTTTTT.